This T cell receptor beta chain was documented in a study of T cell changes during pregnancy in multiple sclerosis. Profiled with immunoSEQ multiplex PCR; TCRdb holds only in-frame clones, not every one. The data hold just over 55,000 clones, with approximately 90% observed a single time. Germline V gene data show CDR1 as MNHEY and CDR2 as SMNVEV (reference sequence). The CDR3 consists of 15 residues. Trimming cost V 2 bases and J 2 bases; bases outside gene matches: 1. The sample in question was peripheral blood, obtained after pregnancy. The chain employs TRBV27 and TRBJ2-1, with TRBD1 identical over 9 bases. This clonotype originated in a female donor in good health, enrolled as a control in a pregnancy study. The CDR3: CASSLTGGPYNEQFF. CDR3 bases: TGTGCCAGCAGTTTAACAGGGGGCCCCTACAATGAGCAGTTCTTC.